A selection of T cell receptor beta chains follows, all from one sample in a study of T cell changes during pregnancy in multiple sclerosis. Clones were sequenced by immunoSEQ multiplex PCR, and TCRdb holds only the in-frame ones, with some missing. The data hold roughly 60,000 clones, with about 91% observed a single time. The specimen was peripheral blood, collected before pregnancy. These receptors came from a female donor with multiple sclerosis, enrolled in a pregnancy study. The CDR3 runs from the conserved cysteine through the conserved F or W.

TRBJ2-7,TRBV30,CAWSVPGYEQYF
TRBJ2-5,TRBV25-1,CASSDPTETQYF
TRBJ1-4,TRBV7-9,CASSQRSNEKLFF
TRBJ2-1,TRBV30,CAWSDHKVVFTDNEQFF
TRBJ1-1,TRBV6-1,CASILMGGGSTEAFF
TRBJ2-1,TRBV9,CASSVAGSNEQFF
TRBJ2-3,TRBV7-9,CASSSGRESHTDTQYF
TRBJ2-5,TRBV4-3,CASSQDLSRVETQYF
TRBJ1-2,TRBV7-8,CASSLFNREGYTF
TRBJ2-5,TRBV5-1,CASSYSGGGETQYF
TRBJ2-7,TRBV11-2,CASSHLTDNYEQYF
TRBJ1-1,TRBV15,CATSSRVLNTEAFF
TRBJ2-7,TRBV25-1,CASTKWDFYEQYF
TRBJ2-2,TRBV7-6,CASSLIGRGSNTGELFF
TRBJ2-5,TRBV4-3,CASSQDRGTLKETQYF
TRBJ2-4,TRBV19,CASSTQSGGKNIQYF
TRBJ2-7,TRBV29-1,CSVEIWPEQYF
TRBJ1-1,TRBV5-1,CASSLPGQGGGTEAFF
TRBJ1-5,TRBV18,CASSPQDSRRQPQHF
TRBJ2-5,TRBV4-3,CASSQDAAGGYQETQYF
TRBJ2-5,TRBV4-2,CASSPFGTSGGRQETQYF
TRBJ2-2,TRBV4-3,CASSRDRYTGELFF
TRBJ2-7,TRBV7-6,CASSLEGRGPRIYEQYF
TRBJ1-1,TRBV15,CATLQLRGTEAFF
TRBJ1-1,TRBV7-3,CASSPLGGGGAEAFF
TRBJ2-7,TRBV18,CASSGEAYEQYF
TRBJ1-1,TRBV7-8,CASSAGRSGSFEAFF
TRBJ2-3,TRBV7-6,CASSRTNRNTQYF
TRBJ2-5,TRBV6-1,CASTGQRYQETQYF
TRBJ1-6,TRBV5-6,CASSLGPRNSPLHF
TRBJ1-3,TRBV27,CASSLSLQGPGNTIYF
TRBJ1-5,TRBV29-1,CSVAGVNQPQHF
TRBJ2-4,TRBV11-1,CASSQDRGQAKNIQYF
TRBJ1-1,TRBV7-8,CASSPNPGQASGTEAFF
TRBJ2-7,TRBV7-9,CASSYRTSGGTYEQYF
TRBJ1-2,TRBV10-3,CAIAQGDYGYTF
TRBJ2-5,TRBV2,CASSEALGGKDQETQYF
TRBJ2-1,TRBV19,CASSFPQGFDNEQFF
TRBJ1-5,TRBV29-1,CSVSPQASGRPQHF
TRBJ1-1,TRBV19,CASTPGTAAFEAFF
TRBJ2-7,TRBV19,CASSIVGRGGHSYEQYF
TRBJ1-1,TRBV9,CASSVTGTGSGEAFF
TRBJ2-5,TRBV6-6,CASSYDRGRGETQYF
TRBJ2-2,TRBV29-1,CSTRTGGLHTGELFF
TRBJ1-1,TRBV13,CASSSPGQGEAFF
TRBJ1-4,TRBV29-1,CSVEGGEDEKLFF
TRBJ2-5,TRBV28,CASSERGPQETQYF
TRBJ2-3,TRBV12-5,CASGRSGGTDTQYF
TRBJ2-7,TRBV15,CATSRAGQRGDEQYF
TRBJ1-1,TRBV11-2,CASSSPRLTGDNTEAFF
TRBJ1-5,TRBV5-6,CASTLWGGNQPQHF
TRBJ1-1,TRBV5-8,CASRTGNTEAFF
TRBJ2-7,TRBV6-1,CASSEYSYEQYF
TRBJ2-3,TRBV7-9,CASSSRGDTQYF
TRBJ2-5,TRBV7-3,CASSLGTSGGGKTQYF
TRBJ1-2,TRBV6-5,CASSYRTGRYGYTF
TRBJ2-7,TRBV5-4,CASSLSSGGAYEQYF